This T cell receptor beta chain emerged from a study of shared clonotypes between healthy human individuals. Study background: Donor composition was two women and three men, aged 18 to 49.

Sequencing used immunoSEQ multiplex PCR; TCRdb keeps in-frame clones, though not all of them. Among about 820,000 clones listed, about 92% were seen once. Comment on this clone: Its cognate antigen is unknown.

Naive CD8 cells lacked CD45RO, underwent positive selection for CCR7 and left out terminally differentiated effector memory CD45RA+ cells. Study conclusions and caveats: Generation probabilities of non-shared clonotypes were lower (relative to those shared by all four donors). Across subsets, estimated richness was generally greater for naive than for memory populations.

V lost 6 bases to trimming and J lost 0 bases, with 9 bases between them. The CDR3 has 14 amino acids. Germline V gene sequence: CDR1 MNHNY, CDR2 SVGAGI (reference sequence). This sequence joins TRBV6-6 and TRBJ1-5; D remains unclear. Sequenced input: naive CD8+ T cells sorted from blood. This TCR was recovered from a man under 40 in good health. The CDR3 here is CASSLTHSNQPQHF. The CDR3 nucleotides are TGTGCCAGCAGCCTGACACATAGCAATCAGCCCCAGCATTTT.